Shown below are 29 T cell receptor beta chains from a single sample sequenced in a study of blood T cell repertoires in COVID-19. Clones were read by immunoSEQ multiplex PCR, and TCRdb kept only the in-frame ones, dropping some. The table shows 50,000 or so clones, with around four fifths occurring only once. Sequences were obtained from peripheral blood. These receptors all come from a man between 40 and 49 years old with acute or convalescent COVID-19.

The rearrangement joins TRBV7-3 to TRBJ2-1; 7 positions match TRBD2. The CDR3 spans 16 residues. Germline assignment: CDR1 SGHTA and CDR2 FQGTGA. V shed 4 bases, J shed 5 bases, and the junction held 11 bases outside the gene matches. The chain's CDR3 is CASSSHRGVQHNEQFF. The CDR3 coding sequence is TGTGCCAGCAGCTCGCACCGGGGGGTTCAACACAATGAGCAGTTCTTC.

The rearrangement joins TRBV28 to TRBJ1-1; D is unresolved. CDR3 length: 14 amino acids. Looked up from germline, CDR1 is MDHEN and CDR2 is SYDVKM. V lost 3 bases and J 0 bases, leaving 8 bases between the germline ends. CDR3 protein: CASSFYVMNTEAFF. Written as DNA, the CDR3 is TGTGCCAGCAGTTTCTACGTGATGAACACTGAAGCTTTCTTT.

The chain couples TRBV7-2 to TRBJ2-7; TRBD1 agrees at 9 bases. This CDR3 has 15 amino acids. Germline loops: CDR1 SGHTA, CDR2 FQGNSA. V lost 4 bases, J lost 6 bases, and 10 bases stayed unmatched. DNA of the CDR3: TGTGCCAGCAGCTCCCAGATACGACAGGGGGGCGAGCAGTACTTC. Translation: CASSSQIRQGGEQYF.

The chain links TRBV21-1 to TRBJ1-3. TRBV21-1 is deemed a pseudogene. This CDR3 contains 22 residues. The CDR3 here is CASSKRRDGGPSLETPGNTIYF. In DNA, the CDR3 is TGTGCCAGCAGCAAAAGGAGGGACGGCGGTCCCTCTCTGGAAACACCTGGAAACACCATATATTTT.

V is TRBV5-1 and J is TRBJ2-7; TRBD2 matches at 7 bases. CDR3 length: 14 amino acids. Germline V gene data show CDR1 as SGHRS and CDR2 as YFSETQ. The ends lost 2 bases at V and 6 bases at J; junction bases unmatched: 8. CDR3 coding DNA: TGCGCCAGCAGCTTACTAGCGTCGGGGGGCGAGCAGTACTTC. Amino acid sequence: CASSLLASGGEQYF.

The chain is built from TRBV7-9 and TRBJ2-7; D perhaps matches TRBD2 (6 bases). Deletions cut 4 bases from V and 4 bases from J, with 17 bases between. Germline V CDR1 and CDR2: SEHNR, FQNEAQ (reference sequence). This CDR3 is 15 amino acids long. CDR3 DNA: TGTGCCAGCAGCTGGGGATGGGGGGTTGGGTACGAGCAGTACTTC. Its protein product is CASSWGWGVGYEQYF.

The chain links TRBV12-3 or TRBV12-4 to TRBJ1-2; D ambiguous. The CDR3 sequence is 11 residues long. Trimming left V 5 bases short and J 6 bases short, with 7 bases between. The DNA of the CDR3 is TGTGCCAGCAGTCTAAGCAATGGCTACACCTTC. Its protein is CASSLSNGYTF.

This chain joins TRBV5-1 and TRBJ2-2; a weak D match, TRBD1 (6 bases). Trimming removed 4 bases at V and 5 bases at J, with 15 bases between. The CDR3 has 15 residues. Germline V gene lookup returns CDR1 SGHRS and CDR2 YFSETQ. The CDR3 loop is CASSPPSTGTGELFF. The DNA of the CDR3 is TGCGCCAGCAGCCCACCCTCGACAGGAACCGGGGAGCTGTTTTTT.

The V and J genes are TRBV10-3 and TRBJ1-1; D gene unclear. V lost 7 bases to trimming and J lost 4 bases, with 10 bases between them. This CDR3 is 12 amino acids long. Germline-derived CDR1 and CDR2 are ENHRY and SYGVKD. As DNA, the CDR3 is TGTGCCATCAAAAGGGAGGGCACTGAAGCTTTCTTT. This encodes CAIKREGTEAFF.

This sequence joins TRBV2 and TRBJ1-1; 8 bases are shared with TRBD1. Germline values: CDR1 SNHLY, CDR2 FYNNEI. The CDR3 spans 15 residues. Trimming removed 7 bases from V and 2 bases from J; junction bases left unmatched: 9. In DNA, the CDR3 is TGTGCCAGCATCGTGAACAGGGGGAAAAACACTGAAGCTTTCTTT. Translating it yields CASIVNRGKNTEAFF.

The rearrangement links TRBV7-9 to TRBJ2-7; 11 bases line up with TRBD2. The ends lost 9 bases at V and 6 bases at J; junction bases unmatched: 7. Germline lookup yields CDR1 SEHNR and CDR2 FQNEAQ (reference sequence). This CDR3 contains 13 residues. The CDR3 DNA reads TGTGCCAGTAGCGGGGGGGCCTTAGTCGAGCAGTACTTC. Translation: CASSGGALVEQYF.

J is TRBJ2-2 and V is TRBV15; D gene ambiguous. The CDR3 is 14 amino acids. Trimming removed 8 bases from V and 0 bases from J, with 10 bases in between. Germline CDR1 LNHNV, CDR2 YYDKDF (reference sequence). This CDR3 is CATELDPNTGELFF. The CDR3 DNA reads as TGTGCCACCGAGCTCGATCCGAACACCGGGGAGCTGTTTTTT. The complete variable domain, with remaining parts taken from reference TRBV15 and TRBJ2-2, reads DAMVIQNPRYQVTQFGKPVTLSCSQTLNHNVMYWYQQKSSQAPKLLFHYYDKDFNNEADTPDNFQSRRPNTSFCFLDIRSPGLGDTAMYLCATELDPNTGELFFGEGSRLTVL.

CDR3 nucleotides: TGTGCCAGCGGCTTCGGGACAGGGCCCCAAGGTGAGCAGTTCTTC. Translating gives CASGFGTGPQGEQFF. The chain has TRBV6-5 and TRBJ2-1; TRBD1 aligns across 9 bases. Per germline, CDR1 MNHEY and CDR2 SVGAGI. The ends lost 8 bases at V and 9 bases at J; junction bases unmatched: 14. CDR3 length: 15 residues.

V usage is TRBV6-5 and J usage is TRBJ2-7; 9 bases fit TRBD1. Looked up from germline, CDR1 is MNHEY and CDR2 is SVGAGI. The V and J ends lost 5 bases and 3 bases, in that order; junction bases with no gene match: 8. The CDR3 extends over 15 amino acids. The DNA for the CDR3 is TGTGCCAGCAGTCGCACAGGGGGCCCCGGCTACGAGCAGTACTTC. Protein sequence: CASSRTGGPGYEQYF.

V gene TRBV12-3 or TRBV12-4 combines with J gene TRBJ1-1; TRBD1 matches at 7 bases. The CDR3 extends over 13 amino acids. Unmatched junction bases numbered 7, after V lost 8 bases and J lost 4 bases. CDR3 DNA sequence: TGTGCCAGCGTACGGGACAGTGGCACTGAAGCTTTCTTT. Its protein product is CASVRDSGTEAFF.

CDR3 nucleotide sequence: TGTGCCAGCAGCCAAAATCTGGGAGGAGTTGAAAAACTGTTTTTT. The encoded protein is CASSQNLGGVEKLFF. This sequence joins TRBV3-1 (or the pseudogene TRBV3-2) and TRBJ1-4; D call uncertain. The CDR3 runs to 15 residues. Trimming stripped 2 bases from V and 7 bases from J, with 14 bases between. CDR1 and CDR2 (germline): LGHDT, YNNKEL (reference sequence).

J is TRBJ1-1 and V is TRBV12-3 or TRBV12-4; D perhaps matches TRBD1 (5 bases). The CDR3 consists of 13 residues. The ends were cut back, 5 bases at V and 2 bases at J, with 9 bases in the middle. The CDR3: CASSTQGNTEAFF. Written as DNA, the CDR3 is TGTGCCAGCAGTACTCAGGGTAACACTGAAGCTTTCTTT.

The chain joins TRBV24-1 to TRBJ1-1; 7 bases agree with TRBD1. The ends lost 7 bases at V and 1 base at J; junction bases unmatched: 5. This CDR3 has 14 amino acids. Germline CDR1 KGHDR, CDR2 SFDVKD. Written as DNA, the CDR3 is TGTGCCACCAGCCCAGGACAGGCGAACACTGAAGCTTTCTTT. Its translation is CATSPGQANTEAFF.

In its sample, this clone was seen a few times. The J gene is TRBJ2-2, the V gene TRBV15; TRBD1 might be the D (5 bases). With 0 bases removed from V and 7 bases from J, the gap between germline ends came to 9 bases. The CDR3 is 14 residues long. Germline V lookup: CDR1 LNHNV, CDR2 YYDKDF (reference sequence). CDR3: CATSRDRRGGELFF. The CDR3 DNA follows: TGTGCCACCAGCAGAGATCGAAGGGGCGGGGAGCTGTTTTTT.

This CDR3 is CASSPPGLAGGQETQYF. CDR3 DNA: TGTGCCAGCAGCCCGCCGGGACTAGCGGGGGGCCAAGAGACCCAGTACTTC. The chain has TRBV7-2 and TRBJ2-5, with 15 positions matching TRBD2. The CDR3 spans 17 residues. CDR1 is SGHTA and CDR2 is FQGNSA in the germline V gene. The V segment lost 5 bases and the J segment 1 base; nucleotides outside the gene matches: 5.

This clone turned up a few times. Sequence at one end of the junction differs from germline and may be a read error. In DNA, the CDR3 is TGTGCCAGTAGAAGGGGACAGGGCTCCGACGAGCAGTACTTC. Protein sequence: CASRRGQGSDEQYF. V gene TRBV19 combines with J gene TRBJ2-7; 9 bases map to TRBD1. Germline V CDR1 and CDR2: LNHDA, SQIVND (reference sequence). The CDR3 covers 14 residues.

The CDR3 DNA is TGTGCCAGCAGCTTTGTCGACAGGACCTACGAGCAGTACTTC. It yields the protein CASSFVDRTYEQYF. The chain links TRBV7-9 to TRBJ2-7; D possibly corresponds to TRBD1 (6 bases). Germline-derived CDR1 and CDR2 are SEHNR and FQNEAQ (reference sequence). With 3 bases removed from V and 2 bases from J, the gap between germline ends came to 11 bases. The CDR3 contains 14 residues.

The chain uses TRBV25-1 and TRBJ1-4; D gene uncertain. The ends were cut back, 5 bases at V and 5 bases at J, with 9 bases in the middle. The CDR3 length is 13 residues. In germline, CDR1 is MGHDK, CDR2 SYGVNS. The CDR3 nucleotides read TGTGCCAGCAGTATACAGTTGAATGAAAAACTGTTTTTT. Its translation: CASSIQLNEKLFF.

This sequence joins TRBV18 and TRBJ1-1, with unresolved D. CDR3 length equals 11 residues. Germline values: CDR1 KGHSH, CDR2 LQKENI. V dropped 4 bases and J dropped 8 bases, with 8 bases sitting between them. The CDR3 region is CASSRDKEAFF. The CDR3 DNA is TGTGCCAGCTCACGCGATAAAGAAGCTTTCTTT.

J is TRBJ2-3 and V is TRBV7-2, with TRBD1 matching over 9 bases. After removal of 5 bases from V and 3 bases from J, the junction contained 6 bases not matched to a gene. The CDR3 contains 15 residues. Germline values: CDR1 SGHTA, CDR2 FQGNSA. The CDR3 sequence: CASSKGTGITDTQYF. The CDR3 bases are TGTGCCAGCAGCAAGGGGACAGGGATTACAGATACGCAGTATTTT.

The CDR3 loop reads CASSLGGQGSSPLHF. CDR3 nucleotides: TGCGCCAGCAGCTTGGGTGGACAGGGTTCCTCACCCCTCCACTTT. The chain has TRBV5-1 and TRBJ1-6; 8 bases line up with TRBD1. V shed 0 bases and J 10 bases; nucleotides not matched to a gene: 6. The CDR3 loop spans 15 amino acids. Germline V lookup: CDR1 SGHRS, CDR2 YFSETQ.

This chain joins TRBV6-6 and TRBJ2-2, with 9 positions matching TRBD1. This CDR3 is 12 amino acids long. CDR1 is MNHNY, CDR2 SVGAGI, per germline (reference sequence). CDR3 loop: CAGQGYTGELFF. The CDR3 DNA sequence: TGTGCGGGACAGGGATACACCGGGGAGCTGTTTTTT.

V and J are TRBV5-1 and TRBJ2-7; 15 positions agree with TRBD2. The trim removed 8 bases at V and 2 bases at J, leaving 2 bases unmatched. In germline, CDR1 is SGHRS, CDR2 YFSETQ. The CDR3 extends over 14 amino acids. CDR3 bases: TGCGCCAGGGGACTAGCGGGGGGCACCTACGAGCAGTACTTC. Translation gives CARGLAGGTYEQYF.

By its share, this clone is medium-sized. The chain links TRBV10-1 to TRBJ2-2; a possible D gene is TRBD2 (7 bases). Trimming stripped 4 bases from V and 11 bases from J, with 26 bases between. CDR1 is WNHNN and CDR2 is SYGVQD in the germline V gene (reference sequence). This CDR3 is 17 amino acids long. The CDR3 nucleotides read TGCGCCAGCAGTGCCCACTCGGGGGGCAGCCGCGCCTCTGAGCTGTTTTTT. Protein: CASSAHSGGSRASELFF.